This TCR beta chain was retrieved from a study of metastatic and nonmetastatic thyroid tumors. Background on the study: Repertoires of blood and of tissue (tumor or nodule) from malignant and benign thyroid patients were compared.

This clone was observed at least ten times. Its antigen remains unidentified. The study, taken as a whole, reports: Patients with malignant thyroid tumors reportedly had significantly higher TCR beta diversity than those with benign nodules, in blood and tumor.

Each patient came to thyroid surgery without any prior treatment (of any kind). With MiXCR, TCRdb reprocessed the PCR reads. The table shows about 12,000 clones, with roughly an eighth occurring only once. The length of the CDR3 is 13 residues. Germline CDR1 MGHDK, CDR2 SYGVNS. The V end lost 4 bases, the J end lost 2 bases, and 8 bases lay between the germline ends. Sequenced input: blood. The chain has TRBV25-1 and TRBJ1-1; no firm D call. The receptor's source is a female donor with papillary thyroid cancer or a benign thyroid nodule (not recorded which). Some clones in this sample may be carry-over from other donors' samples. The CDR3 region is CASSGAGNTEAFF. The CDR3 bases are TGTGCCAGCAGTGGGGCAGGAAACACTGAAGCTTTCTTT.